This TCR beta chain originates from a study of OX40 agonist ivuxolimab in advanced cancers. On the study more broadly: Partial responses, seen in three patients, involved one hepatocellular carcinoma and two cutaneous melanomas. Findings of the study overall: No antigen was identified for the clonally expanded peripheral T cells. Normalized T-cell clonal expansion was also low in some nonresponders.

Details on this clone: The antigen remains unidentified.

Produced via immunoSEQ multiplex PCR; TCRdb's table is partial and in-frame only. The table records under 60,000 clones, 82% of them present only once. This CDR3 spans 14 amino acids. Germline CDR1 is MNHNS and CDR2 is SASEGT. The V segment lost 6 bases and the J segment 6 bases; nucleotides outside the gene matches: 6. Autoimmune disease history or systemic immunosuppression barred patients. The sequences come from CD4+ or CD8+ T cells sorted from blood, collected in a trial of the OX40 agonist ivuxolimab. The chain links TRBV6-1 to TRBJ1-4, with TRBD1 identical over 8 bases. The clonotype originates from an adult with an advanced solid tumor such as melanoma, head and neck, liver or kidney cancer. The CDR3 here is CASRGQVLDEKLFF. CDR3 DNA: TGTGCCAGCAGGGGACAGGTCCTCGATGAAAAACTGTTTTTT.